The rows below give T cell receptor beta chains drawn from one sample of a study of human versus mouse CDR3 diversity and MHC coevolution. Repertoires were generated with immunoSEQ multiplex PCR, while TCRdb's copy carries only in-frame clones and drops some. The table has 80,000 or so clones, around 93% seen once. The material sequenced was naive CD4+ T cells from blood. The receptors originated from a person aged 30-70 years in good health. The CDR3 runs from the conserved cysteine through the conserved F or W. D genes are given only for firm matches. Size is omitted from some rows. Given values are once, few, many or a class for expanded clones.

CDR3 DNA: TGTGCCAGTAGTATCCCCGGGACAGGGAATGAAAAACTGTTTTTT
CDR3 protein: CASSIPGTGNEKLFF
J gene: TRBJ1-4
clone size: -
V gene: TRBV19
D gene: TRBD1

CDR3 DNA: TGTGCCAGCAGTGAAGCACTCAGGGGAAATCAGCCCCAGCATTTT
CDR3 protein: CASSEALRGNQPQHF
J gene: TRBJ1-5
clone size: -
V gene: TRBV2
D gene: -

CDR3 DNA: TGTGCCAGTACTTTGACAGGGGGCTCTGGTCAGCCCCAGCATTTT
CDR3 protein: CASTLTGGSGQPQHF
J gene: TRBJ1-5
clone size: few
V gene: TRBV19
D gene: TRBD1

CDR3 DNA: TGTGCCAGCAGTGACTACTTAAACACAGATACGCAGTATTTT
CDR3 protein: CASSDYLNTDTQYF
J gene: TRBJ2-3
clone size: -
V gene: TRBV6-4
D gene: -

CDR3 DNA: TGTGCCAGCAGCGCGGGGGGGGGACAGATATATGAAAAACTGTTTTTT
CDR3 protein: CASSAGGGQIYEKLFF
J gene: TRBJ1-4
clone size: -
V gene: TRBV9
D gene: TRBD1

CDR3 DNA: TGTGCCAGCAGTTACTCGTCGGGACAGGGTGTTTACGAGCAGTACTTC
CDR3 protein: CASSYSSGQGVYEQYF
J gene: TRBJ2-7
clone size: -
V gene: TRBV6-5
D gene: TRBD1

CDR3 DNA: TGTGCCAGTAGTATAGAGGCTAGCCCGACCTACGAGCAGTACTTC
CDR3 protein: CASSIEASPTYEQYF
J gene: TRBJ2-7
clone size: -
V gene: TRBV19
D gene: -

CDR3 DNA: TGTGCCAGCAGCCCTCCCCGGGTAGCGGGGAGCACAGATACGCAGTATTTT
CDR3 protein: CASSPPRVAGSTDTQYF
J gene: TRBJ2-3
clone size: -
V gene: TRBV7-3
D gene: TRBD2

CDR3 DNA: TGTGCCAGTAGTATGATAAGCGGGGGAACGTCTGTCACAGATACGCAGTATTTT
CDR3 protein: CASSMISGGTSVTDTQYF
J gene: TRBJ2-3
clone size: -
V gene: TRBV19
D gene: TRBD2

CDR3 DNA: TGTGCCAGCAGCTCTACTAGCGGGGGCCTCGGGAGTACGCAGTATTTT
CDR3 protein: CASSSTSGGLGSTQYF
J gene: TRBJ2-3
clone size: -
V gene: TRBV27
D gene: TRBD2

CDR3 DNA: TGTGCCAGCAGCTTGGGCACTAGCGGGAGTGCCTACGAGCAGTACTTC
CDR3 protein: CASSLGTSGSAYEQYF
J gene: TRBJ2-7
clone size: -
V gene: TRBV7-3
D gene: TRBD2

CDR3 DNA: TGTGCCAGCAGCTTAGGGGGCAGGGAACCCTACGAGTTCTTC
CDR3 protein: CASSLGGREPYEFF
J gene: TRBJ2-1
clone size: -
V gene: TRBV7-9
D gene: -

CDR3 DNA: TGTGCCAGCTCACCACCGGTGGCGGGGGAGCAGTACTTC
CDR3 protein: CASSPPVAGEQYF
J gene: TRBJ2-5
clone size: -
V gene: TRBV18
D gene: TRBD2

CDR3 DNA: TGCGCCAGCAGCCCCCGGACAGGGGTGGAAAAACTGTTTTTT
CDR3 protein: CASSPRTGVEKLFF
J gene: TRBJ1-4
clone size: -
V gene: TRBV5-1
D gene: TRBD1

CDR3 DNA: TGTGCCAGCTCTGGGGCGGATTCCTACGAGCAGTACTTC
CDR3 protein: CASSGADSYEQYF
J gene: TRBJ2-7
clone size: -
V gene: TRBV18
D gene: -

CDR3 DNA: TGTGCCAGCAGCCTCGGGGGGGCCTACAATGAGCAGTTCTTC
CDR3 protein: CASSLGGAYNEQFF
J gene: TRBJ2-1
clone size: -
V gene: TRBV9
D gene: TRBD2

CDR3 DNA: TGTGCCAGCTCAGAAGCCGGGACATCCGATGGCTACACCTTC
CDR3 protein: CASSEAGTSDGYTF
J gene: TRBJ1-2
clone size: -
V gene: TRBV18
D gene: -

CDR3 DNA: TGCGCCAGCAGCTTGGCAGGGACAGGGTTCACAGATACGCAGTATTTT
CDR3 protein: CASSLAGTGFTDTQYF
J gene: TRBJ2-3
clone size: -
V gene: TRBV5-1
D gene: TRBD1

CDR3 DNA: TGTGCCATCAGGACAGGGTTGGATGAGCAGTTCTTC
CDR3 protein: CAIRTGLDEQFF
J gene: TRBJ2-1
clone size: few
V gene: TRBV10-3
D gene: TRBD1

CDR3 DNA: TGTGCCAGCAGTTACCTGGACAGTATTGAAGCTTTCTTT
CDR3 protein: CASSYLDSIEAFF
J gene: TRBJ1-1
clone size: -
V gene: TRBV6-5
D gene: -

CDR3 DNA: TGTGCCAGCAGTTACAGGAGCTTGAGCACTGAAGCTTTCTTT
CDR3 protein: CASSYRSLSTEAFF
J gene: TRBJ1-1
clone size: -
V gene: TRBV6-5
D gene: -

CDR3 DNA: TGTGCCAGCAGCCAACCACAGGGACTATCGGGTACGCAGTATTTT
CDR3 protein: CASSQPQGLSGTQYF
J gene: TRBJ2-3
clone size: -
V gene: TRBV7-8
D gene: -

CDR3 DNA: TGTGCCAGTCGACAGGGGGCAGCTGAAAAACTGTTTTTT
CDR3 protein: CASRQGAAEKLFF
J gene: TRBJ1-4
clone size: -
V gene: TRBV2
D gene: TRBD1

CDR3 DNA: TGTGCCAGCAGTGAAGTGGGGGCCCGCAATCAGCCCCAGCATTTT
CDR3 protein: CASSEVGARNQPQHF
J gene: TRBJ1-5
clone size: few
V gene: TRBV6-1
D gene: -

CDR3 DNA: TGTGCCTGGCAGGAATATAGCAATCAGCCCCAGCATTTT
CDR3 protein: CAWQEYSNQPQHF
J gene: TRBJ1-5
clone size: -
V gene: TRBV30
D gene: -

CDR3 DNA: TGTGCGACTGTACTGGTTGGAGGTTCGCGCACTGAAGCTTTCTTT
CDR3 protein: CATVLVGGSRTEAFF
J gene: TRBJ1-1
clone size: once
V gene: TRBV5-4
D gene: -

CDR3 DNA: TGTGCCACAGGGGAAGGGGACCCCGCCAGTTATGGCTACACCTTC
CDR3 protein: CATGEGDPASYGYTF
J gene: TRBJ1-2
clone size: -
V gene: TRBV10-3
D gene: -

CDR3 DNA: TGTGCCAGCTCACCATTGGCCCGAACAGGGGGCATCTATGGCTACACCTTC
CDR3 protein: CASSPLARTGGIYGYTF
J gene: TRBJ1-2
clone size: -
V gene: TRBV18
D gene: TRBD1

CDR3 DNA: TGTGCCAGCAGTAGGACAGGGCGAGGGACTGAAGCTTTCTTT
CDR3 protein: CASSRTGRGTEAFF
J gene: TRBJ1-1
clone size: -
V gene: TRBV6-4
D gene: TRBD1

CDR3 DNA: TGTGCCAGCCGCAGGGGGAACACCGGGGAGCTGTTTTTT
CDR3 protein: CASRRGNTGELFF
J gene: TRBJ2-2
clone size: -
V gene: TRBV7-9
D gene: -

CDR3 DNA: TGTGCCAGCAGCTTGGCCTCGGGGACTCTAGAATTGGAGACCCAGTACTTC
CDR3 protein: CASSLASGTLELETQYF
J gene: TRBJ2-5
clone size: -
V gene: TRBV5-6
D gene: -

CDR3 DNA: TGTGCCAGCAGCTTAAGGGGCGGGAGCTCCTACGAGCAGTACTTC
CDR3 protein: CASSLRGGSSYEQYF
J gene: TRBJ2-7
clone size: -
V gene: TRBV7-2
D gene: TRBD2

CDR3 DNA: TGTGCCAGTAAGAGAGGCAGGGGGCTCCTGAACCATGGCTACACCTTC
CDR3 protein: CASKRGRGLLNHGYTF
J gene: TRBJ1-2
clone size: -
V gene: TRBV19
D gene: TRBD1

CDR3 DNA: TGCAGCTTCTCAGGGGGCTCGATCGGAAACACCATATATTTT
CDR3 protein: CSFSGGSIGNTIYF
J gene: TRBJ1-3
clone size: -
V gene: TRBV29-1
D gene: TRBD1

CDR3 DNA: TGTGCCAGCAGTGAGGGCAACAGGTACGAGCAGTACTTC
CDR3 protein: CASSEGNRYEQYF
J gene: TRBJ2-7
clone size: -
V gene: TRBV6-1
D gene: -

CDR3 DNA: TGTGCCAGCAGGCAGACAGGGAGGATACCAGAGACCCAGTACTTC
CDR3 protein: CASRQTGRIPETQYF
J gene: TRBJ2-5
clone size: -
V gene: TRBV25-1
D gene: -

CDR3 DNA: TGTGCCAGCAGACCCGGACAGGCCACCCTCTATGGCTACACCTTC
CDR3 protein: CASRPGQATLYGYTF
J gene: TRBJ1-2
clone size: -
V gene: TRBV6-5
D gene: TRBD1

CDR3 DNA: TGTGCCAGCTCACCAGGCATCGGGGGAGAGACCCAGTACTTC
CDR3 protein: CASSPGIGGETQYF
J gene: TRBJ2-5
clone size: -
V gene: TRBV18
D gene: -

CDR3 DNA: TGTGCCAGCAGGACAACCGGGACAGGGGCGAGGAACGAGCAGTACTTC
CDR3 protein: CASRTTGTGARNEQYF
J gene: TRBJ2-7
clone size: -
V gene: TRBV28
D gene: TRBD1

CDR3 DNA: TGTGCCAGCAGCTTGGGGATTTCAGGGGCCTCCTACAATGAGCAGTTCTTC
CDR3 protein: CASSLGISGASYNEQFF
J gene: TRBJ2-1
clone size: -
V gene: TRBV5-4
D gene: -

CDR3 DNA: TGTGCCAGTAGAGGGCAGGGGGCGAATGAGCAGTTCTTC
CDR3 protein: CASRGQGANEQFF
J gene: TRBJ2-1
clone size: -
V gene: TRBV2
D gene: TRBD1

CDR3 DNA: TGCAGCGTCGGGGGAGCAACGTATGGCTACGAGCAGTACTTC
CDR3 protein: CSVGGATYGYEQYF
J gene: TRBJ2-7
clone size: -
V gene: TRBV29-1
D gene: -

CDR3 DNA: TGTGCCAGCAGCGCCCCCGGGGGGGGCACTGAAGCTTTCTTT
CDR3 protein: CASSAPGGGTEAFF
J gene: TRBJ1-1
clone size: -
V gene: TRBV9
D gene: -

CDR3 DNA: TGTGCCAGCAGCTGGGGAGGGGGTGGCACAGATACGCAGTATTTT
CDR3 protein: CASSWGGGGTDTQYF
J gene: TRBJ2-3
clone size: -
V gene: TRBV5-4
D gene: -

CDR3 DNA: TGTGCCAGCAGCTTAGGGCGGGGGGGCAGTAATGAGCAGTTCTTC
CDR3 protein: CASSLGRGGSNEQFF
J gene: TRBJ2-1
clone size: -
V gene: TRBV11-2
D gene: TRBD2

CDR3 DNA: TGTGCCTGGAGGGGGACAGGGGACGAGCAGTACTTC
CDR3 protein: CAWRGTGDEQYF
J gene: TRBJ2-7
clone size: -
V gene: TRBV30
D gene: TRBD1

CDR3 DNA: TGTGCCAGCAGCTTCCCGAGACAGGGGGCTGGGAGGCTCGTGGAAGCTTTCTTT
CDR3 protein: CASSFPRQGAGRLVEAFF
J gene: TRBJ1-1
clone size: -
V gene: TRBV7-9
D gene: TRBD1

CDR3 DNA: TGTGCCAGCACCAGACGACAGCGAAACACTGAAGCTTTCTTT
CDR3 protein: CASTRRQRNTEAFF
J gene: TRBJ1-1
clone size: -
V gene: TRBV6-5
D gene: -

CDR3 DNA: TGCGCCAGCAGCAGAGGGGGTACAGGGGAAGCAGATACGCAGTATTTT
CDR3 protein: CASSRGGTGEADTQYF
J gene: TRBJ2-3
clone size: -
V gene: TRBV5-1
D gene: TRBD1

CDR3 DNA: TGTGCCAGCAGCTTACGACAGGGGGGGGCCGGGGAGCTGTTTTTT
CDR3 protein: CASSLRQGGAGELFF
J gene: TRBJ2-2
clone size: -
V gene: TRBV7-2
D gene: TRBD1

CDR3 DNA: TGTGCCAGCAGCGGCAGTGGGCTAGCGGGAGGGCCGCCCACAGATACGCAGTATTTT
CDR3 protein: CASSGSGLAGGPPTDTQYF
J gene: TRBJ2-3
clone size: -
V gene: TRBV9
D gene: TRBD2